This TCR beta chain was captured by sequencing in a study of blood T cells in healthy people across ages (dated by TCRdb to between 2015 and 2016). With respect to the entire study: In model experiments, roughly one uniquely barcoded TCR beta cDNA molecule per two T cells was captured by template switching. The study measured age-related changes in TCR beta repertoire diversity using deep sequencing normalized with unique cDNA molecular identifiers. Donors were grouped into four age groups: young (average roughly 15 years), middle-aged (around 39), aged (about 60) and long-lived (about 89). Donors of different ages were randomly distributed across sequencing lanes to avoid experimental bias. Two additional independent replicas of 1 million unique cDNA reads from the same blood draw were analyzed for two donors (one aged 18 to 30 and one aged 80 or older).

Comment on this clonotype: Its recognized antigen is unknown. Nothing much larger sits one base from this clone, and base qualities are not available.

Broad study findings and their caveats: Estimates of total diversity based on one million sequenced T cells were regarded as lower bounds and as underestimates. Bulk unsorted PBMC profiling prevented conclusive comparison of naive and antigen-experienced compartments. As age increased, observed TCR beta diversity per million T cells dropped in a roughly linear way, and a significant reduction was already evident by age 40. Compared with the aged group, the long-lived group had more naive CD4+ T cells, fewer expanded clones and increased TCR diversity, suggesting age selection. A strong correlation was found between observed TCR beta diversity and the percentage of naive T cells measured by flow cytometry. The CMV infection status of donors was not known, potentially confounding age-related changes in expanded clonotypes.

Libraries were built with 5' RACE. These reads were obtained on an Illumina HiSeq 2500. A second PCR of about 7 to 12 cycles was performed with a sample-barcoded 5' primer and a J-beta primer mix. A template-switch 5' adaptor carrying 12 random nucleotides introduced a unique molecular identifier onto each TCR beta cDNA molecule. At least 3 million CDR3-containing paired-end reads were obtained from each sample. The Mint cDNA synthesis kit, primed by a TRBC-specific oligonucleotide, was used to synthesize first-strand cDNA from all RNA. All cDNA was treated with uracil-DNA glycosylase and then went through a first 18-cycle PCR with the universal primers M1SS and BC2_uni_R. Under the source paper's analysis protocol: For normalization, 1 million high-quality reads, each with a distinct molecular identifier, were randomly selected from each sample. Instead of being binned into consensus sequences, reads with shared molecular identifiers were discarded. MiTCR, set to a Q25 quality threshold and the strictest error-elimination algorithm, was used for CDR3 identification, clonotype clustering and error correction. A nonparametric unseen species model using Euler transformation provided a lower-bound estimate of total TCR beta diversity. Using fastp trimming at Q25 and MiXCR clonotype assembly, TCRdb reanalyzed the public sequencing data and kept in-frame beta chains. Rows merge per CDR3 protein into single entries with the most common DNA and genes. The authors' filters were not applied to this entry. In this sample the table shows roughly 2 million distinct CDR3 sequences, roughly 49% of which occur a single time. Around 2.1% of the sample is taken by the ten largest.

The roughly 39 donors, aged about 6 to 95 years, were systemically healthy Caucasian individuals from Russia. Approximately 10 milliliters of peripheral blood were collected from each donor into EDTA-treated Vacutainer tubes. Ficoll-Paque density-gradient centrifugation was used to isolate PBMCs, with at least 7 million per sample. Trizol reagent was used to extract total RNA from the PBMCs, yielding at least 5.5 micrograms per sample. For every donor, flow cytometry on a PBMC aliquot measured the percentage of naive CD45RAhigh/CD27high T cells. Sequenced: blood. This TCR was recovered from a woman aged 40 to 50 in good health.

The nucleotides are TGTGCCAGCAGACGCGGACAGCGAGACGAGCAGTACTTC. Translated, it gives CASRRGQRDEQYF. The chain couples TRBV6-2 or TRBV6-3 to TRBJ2-5; tentative D gene TRBD1, with 6 bases matching. Matching the DNA end better, TRBJ2-7 makes the J call doubtful. According to the germline V gene, CDR1 reads MNHEY and CDR2 reads SVGEGT. Spanning cysteine to phenylalanine, the CDR3 consists of 13 amino acids. Only CDR3 DNA is held: 39 bases, read in frame from base 1.